The rows below give T cell receptor beta chains drawn from one sample of a study of siplizumab effects on memory and regulatory T cells. Using immunoSEQ multiplex PCR, the repertoire was profiled, and TCRdb retains in-frame clones only, with some absent. Of more than 95,000 clones in the sample, more than 85% were seen once. Specimen: Tregs sorted from blood. Every receptor here comes from a human donor in good health. Each CDR3 is given with its conserved first and last residue. The D gene is left open where the match is weak. Not all rows give a size; the values are once, few, many and, for expanded clones, a class.

v_gene	j_gene	d_gene	abundance	CDR3nt	CDR3aa
TRBV4-1	TRBJ2-7	TRBD1	.	TGCGCCAGCAGCCTCCGGGACAGGGGGGACGAGCAGTACTTC	CASSLRDRGDEQYF
TRBV12-5	TRBJ1-1	.	.	TGTGCTAGTGGTTTGGCCGGGGGATTTACTGAAGCTTTCTTT	CASGLAGGFTEAFF
TRBV30	TRBJ2-5	TRBD2	.	TGTGCCTGGAAGGGCGGGGGGGTCCGCGAGACCCAGTACTTC	CAWKGGGVRETQYF
TRBV18	TRBJ1-4	TRBD1	.	TGTGCCAGCTCACCCTGGACAGGCAATGAAAAACTGTTTTTT	CASSPWTGNEKLFF
TRBV19	TRBJ1-6	TRBD1	.	TGTGCCAGTAGTACCACGAAGGACAGGGGGCACTATAATTCACCCCTCCACTTT	CASSTTKDRGHYNSPLHF
TRBV18	TRBJ1-1	.	.	TGTGCCAGCTCACCACCACGGCCTGGGACTGAAGGCACTGAAGCTTTCTTT	CASSPPRPGTEGTEAFF
TRBV29-1	TRBJ2-5	TRBD1	once	TGCAGCAGCCGGACAGGGGGCGATCAGACCCAGTACTTC	CSSRTGGDQTQYF
TRBV30	TRBJ1-2	.	.	TGTGCCTGGGCCGGCCCCGTGGGCTATGGCTACACCTTC	CAWAGPVGYGYTF
TRBV7-3	TRBJ2-7	TRBD1	.	TGTGCCAGCAGCCCTGGGACAGGGTACTACGAGCAGTACTTC	CASSPGTGYYEQYF
TRBV2	TRBJ1-5	TRBD1	once	TGTGCCAGCAGTGAGCCAGGGGGCTTGAATCAGCCCCAGCATTTT	CASSEPGGLNQPQHF
TRBV10-3	TRBJ2-5	TRBD2	once	TGTGCCTCTGGACTAGCGCTCGGAGAGACCCAGTACTTC	CASGLALGETQYF
TRBV14	TRBJ1-1	TRBD1	few	TGTGCCAGCAGCCAAGTACAGGGGGGCACTGAAGCTTTCTTT	CASSQVQGGTEAFF
TRBV2	TRBJ2-7	TRBD1	.	TGTGCCAGCAGATCTCCGGGACAGGGGGCTTACGAGCAGTACTTC	CASRSPGQGAYEQYF
TRBV10-3	TRBJ2-7	.	.	TGTGCCATCAGTGAGCGTCAGGGGAGTGGCGAGCAGTACTTC	CAISERQGSGEQYF
TRBV7-9	TRBJ2-1	TRBD2	.	TGTGCCAGCAGCCTAAGACTAGCGGGAGTGGGTGAGCAGTTCTTC	CASSLRLAGVGEQFF
TRBV4-1	TRBJ2-3	.	once	TGCGCCAGCAGGCTTCCGGGGGGCAACACAGATACGCAGTATTTT	CASRLPGGNTDTQYF
TRBV9	TRBJ2-7	.	.	TGTGCCAGCAGCGTAGGTATCGGGTTCTCCTACGAGCAGTACTTC	CASSVGIGFSYEQYF
TRBV29-1	TRBJ1-1	.	.	TGCAGCGTTGAGGTGAGCAGAATGAACACTGAAGCTTTCTTT	CSVEVSRMNTEAFF
TRBV9	TRBJ1-5	TRBD1	.	TGTGCCAGCAGCTCCGGGCGAGAGGGGGCCCGGCAGCCCCAGCATTTT	CASSSGREGARQPQHF
TRBV9	TRBJ2-5	.	once	TGTGCCAGCAGCGTGTCCAGGCAAGAGACCCAGTACTTC	CASSVSRQETQYF
TRBV2	TRBJ1-5	.	few	TGTGCCAGCTCCGTAGAGACCAATCAGCCCCAGCATTTT	CASSVETNQPQHF
TRBV5-4	TRBJ2-7	.	.	TGTGCCAGCAGCCCGGGGTCAGGCTCCGAGCAGTACTTC	CASSPGSGSEQYF
TRBV27	TRBJ1-4	.	.	TGTGCCAGCAGGAGCAGGGCTAATGAAAAACTGTTTTTT	CASRSRANEKLFF
TRBV6-1	TRBJ2-5	TRBD2	.	TGTGCCAGCAGGGTAGCGGGGGGGCAAGAGACCCAGTACTTC	CASRVAGGQETQYF
TRBV5-1	TRBJ2-1	TRBD1	.	TGCGCCAGCAGCCCGGACAGGGCTTGGAATGAGCAGTTCTTC	CASSPDRAWNEQFF
TRBV19	TRBJ2-1	.	.	TGTGCCAGTAGTCTTGGGGTCGGAATTCGCGGTGAGCAGTTCTTC	CASSLGVGIRGEQFF
TRBV19	TRBJ1-1	TRBD1	.	TGTGCCAGTACCATTAACAGGGGGAACACTGAAGCTTTCTTT	CASTINRGNTEAFF
TRBV15	TRBJ1-1	.	.	TGTGCCACCAGCAGAGAACAATTTCTATTTGCAGGGGATTTGAACACTGAAGCTTTCTTT	CATSREQFLFAGDLNTEAFF
TRBV4-1	TRBJ1-5	.	.	TGCGCCAGCAGCCAAGGTATAGCCTATCAGCCCCAGCATTTT	CASSQGIAYQPQHF
TRBV5-4	TRBJ2-7	TRBD1	.	TGTGCCAGCAGCCGTAGACAGGGGTCTACCTACGAGCAGTACTTC	CASSRRQGSTYEQYF
TRBV30	TRBJ1-3	.	few	TGTGCCTGGACCGTTTTAGGAGGATACCGAAACACCATATATTTT	CAWTVLGGYRNTIYF
TRBV5-1	TRBJ2-5	TRBD1	.	TGCGCCAGCAGCACCGGGACAGGCCACCAAGAGACCCAGTACTTC	CASSTGTGHQETQYF
TRBV29-1	TRBJ2-1	TRBD2	.	TGCAGCGTTGGAAGCGGGAGGGGCAATGAGCAGTTCTTC	CSVGSGRGNEQFF
TRBV7-7	TRBJ2-1	.	.	TGTGCTAGCAGCGCAGGGCCTAGCCGCAGAACCTACAATGAGCAGTTCTTC	CASSAGPSRRTYNEQFF
TRBV5-6	TRBJ2-7	.	.	TGTGCCAGCAGCTCTCTCGGTAGTGACCCAACCTACGAGCAGTACTTC	CASSSLGSDPTYEQYF
TRBV18	TRBJ1-2	.	.	TGTGCCAGCTCCCTGGGGTCAGCGATAAACTATGGCTACACCTTC	CASSLGSAINYGYTF
TRBV19	TRBJ1-1	.	.	TGTGCCAGTAGTAGGGGCAGGGGGAACACTGAAGCTTTCTTT	CASSRGRGNTEAFF
TRBV28	TRBJ1-4	TRBD1	once	TGTGCCAGCAGCCTTCTACAGGGGATGGGGGAAAAACTGTTTTTT	CASSLLQGMGEKLFF
TRBV5-1	TRBJ2-7	.	.	TGCGCCAGCAGCCCCGGCCACAGGGTTAGGTACGAGCAGTACTTC	CASSPGHRVRYEQYF
TRBV4-1	TRBJ2-2	TRBD2	.	TGCGCCAGCAGCCAAGATCTAGCGGGGTCTGGGGAGCTGTTTTTT	CASSQDLAGSGELFF
TRBV6-1	TRBJ1-5	TRBD1	.	TGTGCCAGCAGTGAAGTCGGACAGGGGCGACAGCCCCAGCATTTT	CASSEVGQGRQPQHF
TRBV5-1	TRBJ2-1	.	.	TGCGCCAGCAGCTCCCTAGGGAATGAGCAGTTCTTC	CASSSLGNEQFF
TRBV9	TRBJ2-1	TRBD2	.	TGTGCCAGCAGCCCAGGACTAGTTAGGACCTACAATGAGCAGTTCTTC	CASSPGLVRTYNEQFF
TRBV2	TRBJ1-2	.	once	TGTGCCAGCAGGAGCTATGGCTACACCTTC	CASRSYGYTF
TRBV6-5	TRBJ2-1	.	.	TGTGCCAGCAGTTACCTGGGGGGAAATCGGAATGAGCAGTTCTTC	CASSYLGGNRNEQFF
TRBV5-1	TRBJ1-1	.	.	TGCGCCAGCAGCCTCGGCCTCCCTCGCCGCACTGAAGCTTTCTTT	CASSLGLPRRTEAFF
TRBV5-6	TRBJ1-5	.	.	TGTGCCAGCAGCTTGGGGTCCGGTTATGGGCAGCCCCAGCATTTT	CASSLGSGYGQPQHF
TRBV4-1	TRBJ1-2	.	.	TGCGCCAGCAGCCAAGTACTACGGGGGCTAGTTAACTATGGCTACACCTTC	CASSQVLRGLVNYGYTF
TRBV4-2	TRBJ1-1	.	.	TGTGCCAGCAGCCGAGACTGGGGAGGTGAAGCTTTCTTT	CASSRDWGGEAFF
TRBV7-6	TRBJ2-2	.	once	TGTGCCAGCAGCTACCAAAGGTCAGGGAGCACCGGGGAGCTGTTTTTT	CASSYQRSGSTGELFF
TRBV5-1	TRBJ2-6	.	.	TGCGCCAGCAGCTTTTATGGGGGTTCTGGGGCCAACGTCCTGACTTTC	CASSFYGGSGANVLTF
TRBV10-3	TRBJ2-3	.	.	TGTGCCCTATCAATGGAATTGACAGATACGCAGTATTTT	CALSMELTDTQYF